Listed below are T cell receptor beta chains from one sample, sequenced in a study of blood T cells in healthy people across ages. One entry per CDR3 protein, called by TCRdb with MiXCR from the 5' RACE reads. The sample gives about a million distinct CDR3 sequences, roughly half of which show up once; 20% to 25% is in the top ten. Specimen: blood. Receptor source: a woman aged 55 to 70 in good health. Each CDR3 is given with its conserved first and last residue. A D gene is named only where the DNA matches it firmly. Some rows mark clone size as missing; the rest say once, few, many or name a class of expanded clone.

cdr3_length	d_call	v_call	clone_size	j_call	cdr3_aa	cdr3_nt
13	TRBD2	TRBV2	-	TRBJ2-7	CASGTSGDNEQYF	TGTGCCAGCGGGACTAGCGGCGATAATGAGCAGTACTTC
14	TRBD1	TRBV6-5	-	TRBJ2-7	CASSDRQGVYEQYF	TGTGCCAGCAGTGATCGACAGGGGGTCTACGAGCAGTACTTC
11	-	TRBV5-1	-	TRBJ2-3	CASSLTYTQYF	TGCGCCAGCAGCTTGACCTATACGCAGTATTTT
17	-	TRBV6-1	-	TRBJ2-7	CASSEVGRGGSSYEQYF	TGTGCCAGCAGTGAAGTGGGCCGGGGAGGTAGCTCCTACGAGCAGTACTTC
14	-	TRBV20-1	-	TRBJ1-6	CSAGGFSYNSPLHF	TGCAGTGCTGGAGGGTTTTCCTATAATTCACCCCTCCACTTT
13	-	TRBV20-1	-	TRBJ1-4	CSAPHATNEKLFF	TGCAGTGCTCCTCATGCAACTAATGAAAAACTGTTTTTT
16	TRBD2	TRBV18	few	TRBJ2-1	CASSPENLAGWNEQFF	TGTGCCAGCTCACCCGAGAATCTAGCGGGATGGAATGAGCAGTTCTTC
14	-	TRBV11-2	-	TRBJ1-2	CASSLDPSLKGYTF	TGTGCCAGCAGCTTAGATCCCTCCCTCAAGGGCTACACCTTC
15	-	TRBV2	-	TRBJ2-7	CASRSIVGSRYEQYF	TGTGCCAGCCGGAGCATCGTAGGTAGCCGCTACGAGCAGTACTTC
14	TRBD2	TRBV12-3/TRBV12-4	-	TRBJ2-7	CASRFSGSSYEQYF	TGTGCCAGCAGATTTAGCGGGAGCTCCTACGAGCAGTACTTC
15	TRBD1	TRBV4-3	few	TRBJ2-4	CASSRRTGITNIQYF	TGCGCCAGCAGCCGCCGGACAGGGATCACAAACATTCAGTACTTC
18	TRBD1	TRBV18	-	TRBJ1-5	CASSRLGTGGPRQQPQHF	TGTGCCAGCTCCCGTCTCGGGACAGGGGGCCCCCGTCAGCAGCCCCAGCATTTT
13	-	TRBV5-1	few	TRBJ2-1	CASSLTGFDEQFF	TGCGCCAGCAGCTTGACAGGTTTCGATGAGCAGTTCTTC
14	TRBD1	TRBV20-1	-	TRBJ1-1	CSASGTGWNTEAFF	TGCAGTGCCTCCGGGACAGGGTGGAACACTGAAGCTTTCTTT
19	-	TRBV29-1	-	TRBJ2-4	CSVEHSVLPGGKGQNIQYF	TGCAGCGTTGAACATTCGGTACTACCAGGGGGGAAGGGCCAAAACATTCAGTACTTC
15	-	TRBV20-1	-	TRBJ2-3	CSALGGGLGTDTQYF	TGCAGTGCCCTCGGAGGGGGCTTGGGCACAGATACGCAGTATTTT
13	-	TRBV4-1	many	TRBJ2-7	CASSPVGTYEQYF	TGCGCCAGCAGCCCTGTCGGGACCTACGAGCAGTACTTC
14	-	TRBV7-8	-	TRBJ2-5	CAGSLAVRQETQYF	TGTGCCGGCAGCTTAGCGGTTCGGCAAGAGACCCAGTACTTC
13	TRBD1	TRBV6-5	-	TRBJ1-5	CASSRTGVQPQHF	TGTGCCAGCAGTCGGACAGGTGTACAGCCCCAGCATTTT
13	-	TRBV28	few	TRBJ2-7	CASTGLVPNEQYF	TGTGCCAGCACCGGCCTGGTGCCCAACGAGCAGTACTTC
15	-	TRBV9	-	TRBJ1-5	CASSVGVVVGQPQHF	TGTGCCAGCAGCGTAGGGGTCGTTGTGGGGCAGCCCCAGCATTTT
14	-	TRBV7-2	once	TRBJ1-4	CASSGAATNEKLFF	TGTGCCAGCAGCGGAGCGGCAACTAATGAAAAACTGTTTTTT
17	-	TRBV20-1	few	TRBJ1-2	CSARALTPSGGRYGYTF	TGCAGTGCTAGAGCCCTTACGCCCTCGGGCGGCCGGTATGGCTACACCTTC
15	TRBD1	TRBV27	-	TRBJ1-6	CASSLLGTGVSPLHF	TGTGCCAGCAGTTTACTCGGGACAGGGGTTTCACCCCTCCACTTT
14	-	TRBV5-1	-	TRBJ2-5	CASSLEVTSETQYF	TGCGCCAGCAGCTTGGAAGTTACGAGTGAGACCCAGTACTTC
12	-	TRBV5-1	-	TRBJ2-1	CASSMDSREQFF	TGCGCCAGCAGCATGGACTCCAGGGAGCAGTTCTTC
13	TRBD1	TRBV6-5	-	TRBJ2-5	CASSGTGSETQYF	TGTGCCAGCAGCGGGACAGGGTCCGAGACCCAGTACTTC
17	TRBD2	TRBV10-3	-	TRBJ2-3	CAISRMQTSGGTDTQYF	TGTGCCATCAGCCGGATGCAAACTAGCGGAGGCACAGATACGCAGTATTTT
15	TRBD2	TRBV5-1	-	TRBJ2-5	CAGSRLGGRPAVQYF	TGCGCCGGCAGCCGACTCGGCGGGAGGCCCGCTGTGCAGTACTTC
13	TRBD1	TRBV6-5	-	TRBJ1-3	CASSTGAGNTIYF	TGTGCCAGCAGTACAGGGGCTGGAAACACCATATATTTT
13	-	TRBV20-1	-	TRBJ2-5	CSARSVNQETQYF	TGCAGTGCTAGAAGCGTCAACCAAGAGACCCAGTACTTC
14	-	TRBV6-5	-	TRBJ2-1	CASSVRESYNEQFF	TGTGCCAGCAGTGTCAGGGAATCCTACAATGAGCAGTTCTTC
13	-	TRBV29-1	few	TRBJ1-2	CSVEDGRFLPYTF	TGCAGCGTTGAAGATGGCAGATTTCTTCCCTACACCTTC
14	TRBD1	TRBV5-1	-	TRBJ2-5	CASSPGTGEETQYF	TGCGCCAGCAGCCCCGGGACAGGGGAAGAGACCCAGTACTTC
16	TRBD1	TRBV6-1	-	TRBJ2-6	CASSEQGASGANVLTF	TGTGCCAGCAGTGAACAGGGGGCCTCTGGGGCCAACGTCCTGACTTTC
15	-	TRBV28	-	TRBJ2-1	CASSETGTSYNEQFF	TGTGCCAGCAGTGAAACAGGGACCTCCTACAATGAGCAGTTCTTC
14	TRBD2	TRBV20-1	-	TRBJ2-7	CSAADGSGTDEQYF	TGCAGTGCCGCCGATGGTAGCGGGACCGACGAGCAGTACTTC
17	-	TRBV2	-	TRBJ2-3	CASSEVRARYSTDTQYF	TGTGCCAGCAGTGAAGTACGCGCGAGATACTCTACAGATACGCAGTATTTT
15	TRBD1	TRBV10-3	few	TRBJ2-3	CAISEGTGVVDTQYF	TGTGCCATCAGTGAAGGGACAGGGGTGGTAGATACGCAGTATTTT
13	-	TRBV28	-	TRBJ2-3	CASSFSRTDTQYF	TGTGCCAGCAGTTTTAGCCGCACAGATACGCAGTATTTT
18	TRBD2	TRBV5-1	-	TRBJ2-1	CASSLGPQVAGGYNEQFF	TGCGCCAGCAGCTTGGGCCCCCAGGTAGCGGGAGGTTACAATGAGCAGTTCTTC
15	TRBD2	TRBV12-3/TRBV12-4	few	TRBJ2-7	CASSSPRTSGYEQYF	TGTGCCAGCAGTTCCCCGAGGACTAGCGGCTACGAGCAGTACTTC
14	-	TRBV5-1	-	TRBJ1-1	CASKRQSEDTEAFF	TGCGCCAGCAAACGACAATCAGAGGACACTGAAGCTTTCTTT
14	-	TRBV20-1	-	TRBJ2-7	CSARREGYFYEQYF	TGCAGTGCTAGGCGGGAAGGCTACTTTTACGAGCAGTACTTC
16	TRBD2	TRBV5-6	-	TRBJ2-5	CASSLLVAGAGETQYF	TGTGCCAGCAGCTTGCTAGTGGCGGGAGCGGGAGAGACCCAGTACTTC
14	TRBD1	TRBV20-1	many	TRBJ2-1	CSALPRDRYNEQFF	TGCAGTGCTCTGCCCCGGGACAGGTACAATGAGCAGTTCTTC
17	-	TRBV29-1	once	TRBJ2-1	CSVGLGAPAADYNEQFF	TGCAGCGTTGGATTGGGAGCCCCGGCAGCGGACTACAATGAGCAGTTCTTC
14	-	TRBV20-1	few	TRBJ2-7	CSARDLGVSYEQYF	TGCAGTGCTAGAGACTTGGGGGTTTCCTACGAGCAGTACTTC
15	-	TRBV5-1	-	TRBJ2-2	CASSLDGSETGELFF	TGCGCCAGCAGCTTGGATGGAAGCGAGACCGGGGAGCTGTTTTTT
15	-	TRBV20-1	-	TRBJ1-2	CSARSIVGGGYGYTF	TGCAGTGCTAGATCGATCGTGGGGGGTGGCTATGGCTACACCTTC
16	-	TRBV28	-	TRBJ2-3	CASSPTLAAGTDTQYF	TGTGCCAGCAGTCCCACGTTGGCGGCGGGCACAGATACGCAGTATTTT